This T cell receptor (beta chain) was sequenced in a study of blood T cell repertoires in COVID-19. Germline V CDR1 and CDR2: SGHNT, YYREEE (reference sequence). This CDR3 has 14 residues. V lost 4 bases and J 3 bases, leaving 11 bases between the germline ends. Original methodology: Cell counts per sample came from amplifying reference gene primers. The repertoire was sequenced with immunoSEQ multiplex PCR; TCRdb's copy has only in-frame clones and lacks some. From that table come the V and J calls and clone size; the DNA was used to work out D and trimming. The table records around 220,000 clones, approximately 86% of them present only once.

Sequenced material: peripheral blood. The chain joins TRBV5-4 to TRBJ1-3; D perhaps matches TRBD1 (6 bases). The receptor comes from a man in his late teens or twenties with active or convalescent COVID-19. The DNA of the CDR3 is TGTGCCAGCAGCCCTGGGACACGTGGAAACACCATATATTTT. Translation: CASSPGTRGNTIYF.